These T cell receptor beta chains were read from a single sample in a study of cytomegalovirus exposure and HLA in healthy donors. Clones were sequenced by immunoSEQ multiplex PCR, and TCRdb holds only the in-frame ones, with some missing. The top ten hold 4% to 5.5% of the sample, which has some 90,000 clones, roughly 73% seen once. The sequencing input was PBMCs. The source of these receptors is a male donor in good health and CMV-seropositive. The CDR3 runs from the conserved cysteine through the conserved F or W. The D gene is left open where the match is weak. Clone sizes are given selectively: once, few, many, or a class where the clone is expanded.

J: TRBJ2-7
size: -
V: TRBV2
D: TRBD1
DNA: TGTGCCAGCAACAACCCGAGTGAGCCTTCGACAGGGGCAAGGATCAACGAGCAGTACTTC
CDR3: CASNNPSEPSTGARINEQYF

J: TRBJ1-2
size: once
V: TRBV7-9
D: -
DNA: TGTGCCAGCAGCTTAGCAGAGGCAGCGGGCTATGGCTACACCTTC
CDR3: CASSLAEAAGYGYTF

J: TRBJ2-5
size: -
V: TRBV11-2
D: TRBD1
DNA: TGTGCCAGCAGCGTTGACAGGGGGCAAGAGACCCAGTACTTC
CDR3: CASSVDRGQETQYF

J: TRBJ1-4
size: -
V: TRBV7-2
D: TRBD1
DNA: TGTGCCAGCAGCTCTCAGGGGACAGGGCTGCAAAAACTGTTTTTT
CDR3: CASSSQGTGLQKLFF

J: TRBJ1-1
size: few
V: TRBV7-9
D: TRBD1
DNA: TGTGCCAGCAGCTTATACAGGAACAGGGGGGACACTGAAGCTTTCTTT
CDR3: CASSLYRNRGDTEAFF

J: TRBJ2-3
size: -
V: TRBV11-3
D: TRBD1
DNA: TGTGCCAGCAGCCAGGACAGGGGTATCACAGATACGCAGTATTTT
CDR3: CASSQDRGITDTQYF

J: TRBJ1-4
size: few
V: TRBV5-1
D: TRBD1
DNA: TGCGCCAGCAGCTTGGCTCAGGGGGGCGAAAAACTGTTTTTT
CDR3: CASSLAQGGEKLFF

J: TRBJ1-1
size: -
V: TRBV19
D: TRBD1
DNA: TGTGCCAGTAGTGCCCGGGACAGACGGGCCACTGAAGCTTTCTTT
CDR3: CASSARDRRATEAFF

J: TRBJ2-3
size: -
V: TRBV7-8
D: TRBD2
DNA: TGTGCCAGCAGCTCCCCCTCGGGAGGGAGGACAGATACGCAGTATTTT
CDR3: CASSSPSGGRTDTQYF

J: TRBJ2-7
size: -
V: TRBV2
D: TRBD2
DNA: TGTGCCAGCAGTAAGACTAGCTCAGAGGATGAGCAGTACTTC
CDR3: CASSKTSSEDEQYF

J: TRBJ1-4
size: -
V: TRBV27
D: -
DNA: TGTGCCAGCAGTTCAGGTCCGCCGGGAAATAATGAAAAACTGTTTTTT
CDR3: CASSSGPPGNNEKLFF

J: TRBJ2-5
size: -
V: TRBV27
D: TRBD1
DNA: TGTGCCAGCAGCCCAACGGGGACAGGGGGCACTCGGCCCCAAGAGACCCAGTACTTC
CDR3: CASSPTGTGGTRPQETQYF

J: TRBJ1-4
size: few
V: TRBV2
D: -
DNA: TGTGCCAGCAGTGTTCAGGGAATGGATGAAAAACTGTTTTTT
CDR3: CASSVQGMDEKLFF

J: TRBJ1-4
size: few
V: TRBV19
D: TRBD1
DNA: TGTGCCAGTAGTCCCGGACAGGGTTATGAAAAACTGTTTTTT
CDR3: CASSPGQGYEKLFF

J: TRBJ2-5
size: -
V: TRBV13
D: TRBD1
DNA: TGTGCCAGCAGCTTCCAGGGGGCAAAAGAGACCCAGTACTTC
CDR3: CASSFQGAKETQYF

J: TRBJ2-3
size: -
V: TRBV27
D: -
DNA: TGTGCCAGCAGTTCCCGGGACACCCGGCGGAAGGTGGCTTATACGCAGTATTTT
CDR3: CASSSRDTRRKVAYTQYF

J: TRBJ2-5
size: -
V: TRBV9
D: TRBD1
DNA: TGTGCCAGCAGCGTAGGGACAGGGGACCAAGAGACCCAGTACTTC
CDR3: CASSVGTGDQETQYF

J: TRBJ1-1
size: -
V: TRBV15
D: -
DNA: TGTGCCACCAGCAGAGCAGGGAATCCAGGGAACACTGAAGCTTTCTTT
CDR3: CATSRAGNPGNTEAFF

J: TRBJ2-1
size: few
V: TRBV27
D: -
DNA: TGTGCCAGCAGACCGGGAGATTTCAATGAGCAGTTCTTC
CDR3: CASRPGDFNEQFF

J: TRBJ2-3
size: -
V: TRBV7-8
D: TRBD1
DNA: TGTGCCAGCAGCGTAAACCCATTACAGGGGAACACAGATACGCAGTATTTT
CDR3: CASSVNPLQGNTDTQYF

J: TRBJ2-7
size: -
V: TRBV4-1
D: -
DNA: TGCGCCAGCAGCCAAGACCGGGACAGAAACACTAAGACTAGGTCCTACGAGCAGTACTTC
CDR3: CASSQDRDRNTKTRSYEQYF

J: TRBJ1-5
size: few
V: TRBV4-2
D: -
DNA: TGTGCCAGCAGCCAAGGACAGGCTGGGCAGCCCCAGCATTTT
CDR3: CASSQGQAGQPQHF

J: TRBJ2-1
size: -
V: TRBV7-2
D: TRBD1
DNA: TGTGCCAGCAGGTCCGGGACAGACAATGAGCAGTTCTTC
CDR3: CASRSGTDNEQFF

J: TRBJ1-3
size: once
V: TRBV7-8
D: -
DNA: TGTGCCAGCAGCCCCACCGCCAGGGCTGGAAACACCATATATTTT
CDR3: CASSPTARAGNTIYF

J: TRBJ2-1
size: -
V: TRBV2
D: -
DNA: TGTGCCAGCAGTCTACGGACTGCCTACAATGAGCAGTTCTTC
CDR3: CASSLRTAYNEQFF

J: TRBJ2-5
size: -
V: TRBV19
D: -
DNA: TGTGCCAGTAGTCGACTCGGGGGTAGGGCTCAAGAGACCCAGTACTTC
CDR3: CASSRLGGRAQETQYF

J: TRBJ1-6
size: -
V: TRBV5-1
D: -
DNA: TGCGCCAGCAGCGCACCGGGAGCCTCTAATTCACCCCTCCACTTT
CDR3: CASSAPGASNSPLHF

J: TRBJ2-7
size: -
V: TRBV6-6
D: -
DNA: TGTGCCAGCAGTTCCGTGGGCTCCTCTACCTACGAGCAGTACTTC
CDR3: CASSSVGSSTYEQYF

J: TRBJ2-5
size: -
V: TRBV5-1
D: -
DNA: TGCGCCAGCAGCTTAGCTGAAGAGACCCAGTACTTC
CDR3: CASSLAEETQYF

J: TRBJ1-1
size: -
V: TRBV30
D: TRBD1
DNA: TGTGCCTGGAGGACAGGGGGTTCGAGGACTGAAGCTTTCTTT
CDR3: CAWRTGGSRTEAFF

J: TRBJ1-4
size: -
V: TRBV28
D: -
DNA: TGTGCCAGCAGTCCTCCTTTTCAGGGCTTTAATGAAAAACTGTTTTTT
CDR3: CASSPPFQGFNEKLFF

J: TRBJ2-3
size: few
V: TRBV19
D: TRBD2
DNA: TGTGCCAGTAGGACCAGGACTAGCCCAGATACGCAGTATTTT
CDR3: CASRTRTSPDTQYF

J: TRBJ2-3
size: -
V: TRBV5-1
D: -
DNA: TGCGCCAGCAGACCAGGCGGGGGCGATACGCAGTATTTT
CDR3: CASRPGGGDTQYF

J: TRBJ2-7
size: -
V: TRBV7-9
D: TRBD2
DNA: TGTGCCAGCAGCAACGTTCGGGGCGGGAGGTCCTACGAGCAGTACTTC
CDR3: CASSNVRGGRSYEQYF

J: TRBJ2-3
size: -
V: TRBV29-1
D: -
DNA: TGCAGCGTAGTGGGGGGGCGCACAGATACGCAGTATTTT
CDR3: CSVVGGRTDTQYF

J: TRBJ2-1
size: -
V: TRBV27
D: TRBD2
DNA: TGTGCCAGCAGTTTCCGTGGCGGGAGCATCAATGAGCAGTTCTTC
CDR3: CASSFRGGSINEQFF

J: TRBJ1-6
size: -
V: TRBV30
D: -
DNA: TGTGCCTGGAGGGCAGGGAATAATTCACCCCTCCACTTT
CDR3: CAWRAGNNSPLHF

J: TRBJ2-3
size: -
V: TRBV19
D: TRBD2
DNA: TGTGCCAGTAGCCCTACTAGCGGGGTTACAGATACGCAGTATTTT
CDR3: CASSPTSGVTDTQYF

J: TRBJ2-7
size: -
V: TRBV28
D: TRBD2
DNA: TGTGCCAGCAGTCAAACTAGCGGGAGCTCCTACGAGCAGTACTTC
CDR3: CASSQTSGSSYEQYF

J: TRBJ2-3
size: -
V: TRBV6-5
D: -
DNA: TGTGCCAGCACCCCTGGGGCCCCCCCCAATACGCAGTATTTT
CDR3: CASTPGAPPNTQYF

J: TRBJ2-1
size: -
V: TRBV7-9
D: -
DNA: TGTGCCAGCAGCTTAAGGGGCGGTGAGCAGTTCTTC
CDR3: CASSLRGGEQFF

J: TRBJ2-2
size: -
V: TRBV28
D: -
DNA: TGTGCCAGCAGTCCCGGAGGGCTACCGCCGACCGGGGAGCTGTTTTTT
CDR3: CASSPGGLPPTGELFF

J: TRBJ1-4
size: -
V: TRBV28
D: -
DNA: TGTGCCAGCAGACCCTCAAACAGGGCCCCTAATGAAAAACTGTTTTTT
CDR3: CASRPSNRAPNEKLFF

J: TRBJ2-7
size: few
V: TRBV7-6
D: TRBD2
DNA: TGTGCCAGCAGCTTAGAAACTAGCGGCTCCTACGAGCAGTACTTC
CDR3: CASSLETSGSYEQYF

J: TRBJ1-2
size: -
V: TRBV11-2
D: TRBD1
DNA: TGTGCCAGCAGCCCGGGGACAGGGTATGGCTACACCTTC
CDR3: CASSPGTGYGYTF

J: TRBJ2-2
size: -
V: TRBV6-1
D: -
DNA: TGTGCCAGCAGTGTCTACGGGGGCACCGGGGAGCTGTTTTTT
CDR3: CASSVYGGTGELFF

J: TRBJ1-6
size: -
V: TRBV29-1
D: TRBD1
DNA: TGCAGCGTTGAAGGGCGGACAGGGGCCTCCAATTCACCCCTCCACTTT
CDR3: CSVEGRTGASNSPLHF

J: TRBJ1-5
size: -
V: TRBV28
D: -
DNA: TGTGCCAGCAGTTCGACAGTTAGCAATCAGCCCCAGCATTTT
CDR3: CASSSTVSNQPQHF

J: TRBJ1-2
size: once
V: TRBV9
D: -
DNA: TGTGCCAGCAGCGTTTCGGCCTGGGGAACTTTAAACCTTATACCGGGGGGGGACTATGGCTACACCTTC
CDR3: CASSVSAWGTLNLIPGGDYGYTF

J: TRBJ2-7
size: -
V: TRBV28
D: -
DNA: TGTGCCAGCAGCGGGGTTTCCTACGAGCAGTACTTC
CDR3: CASSGVSYEQYF

J: TRBJ2-7
size: -
V: TRBV5-1
D: -
DNA: TGCGCCAGCACCCTTCTTGGAGGGCAGATCTACGAGCAGTACTTC
CDR3: CASTLLGGQIYEQYF

J: TRBJ1-1
size: -
V: TRBV10-3
D: TRBD1
DNA: TGTGCCATCAGTGATCCCGACAGGGGGGGCACTGAAGCTTTCTTT
CDR3: CAISDPDRGGTEAFF

J: TRBJ2-7
size: -
V: TRBV14
D: -
DNA: TGTGCCAGCAGCCACCACTACGAGCAGTACTTC
CDR3: CASSHHYEQYF

J: TRBJ1-1
size: few
V: TRBV6-1
D: -
DNA: TGTGCCAGCGGGGGGGAGCGACTTGAAGCTTTCTTT
CDR3: CASGGERLEAFF

J: TRBJ2-2
size: -
V: TRBV7-2
D: -
DNA: TGTGCCAGCAGCTACCCACAGGGTACCGGCGGGGAGCTGTTTTTT
CDR3: CASSYPQGTGGELFF

J: TRBJ1-4
size: -
V: TRBV11-2
D: TRBD1
DNA: TGTGCCAGCAGCTTAACCGGGACAGGGGTCGAAAAACTGTTTTTT
CDR3: CASSLTGTGVEKLFF